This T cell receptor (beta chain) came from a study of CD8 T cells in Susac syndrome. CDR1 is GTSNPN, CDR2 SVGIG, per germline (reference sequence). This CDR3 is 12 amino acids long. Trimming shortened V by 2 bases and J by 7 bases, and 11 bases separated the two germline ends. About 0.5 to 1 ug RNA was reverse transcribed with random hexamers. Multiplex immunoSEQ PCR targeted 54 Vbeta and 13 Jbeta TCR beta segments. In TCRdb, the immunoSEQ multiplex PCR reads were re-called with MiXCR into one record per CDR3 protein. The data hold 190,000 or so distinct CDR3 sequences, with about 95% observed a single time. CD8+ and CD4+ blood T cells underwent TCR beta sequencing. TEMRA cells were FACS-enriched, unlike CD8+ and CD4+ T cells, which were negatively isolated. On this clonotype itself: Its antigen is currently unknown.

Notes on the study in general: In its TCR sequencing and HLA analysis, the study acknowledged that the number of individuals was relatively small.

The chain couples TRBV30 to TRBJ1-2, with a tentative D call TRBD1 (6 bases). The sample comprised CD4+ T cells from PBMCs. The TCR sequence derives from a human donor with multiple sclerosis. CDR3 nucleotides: TGTGCCTGGAGTTATTTAGGGGGTGGCTACACCTTC. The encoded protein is CAWSYLGGGYTF.